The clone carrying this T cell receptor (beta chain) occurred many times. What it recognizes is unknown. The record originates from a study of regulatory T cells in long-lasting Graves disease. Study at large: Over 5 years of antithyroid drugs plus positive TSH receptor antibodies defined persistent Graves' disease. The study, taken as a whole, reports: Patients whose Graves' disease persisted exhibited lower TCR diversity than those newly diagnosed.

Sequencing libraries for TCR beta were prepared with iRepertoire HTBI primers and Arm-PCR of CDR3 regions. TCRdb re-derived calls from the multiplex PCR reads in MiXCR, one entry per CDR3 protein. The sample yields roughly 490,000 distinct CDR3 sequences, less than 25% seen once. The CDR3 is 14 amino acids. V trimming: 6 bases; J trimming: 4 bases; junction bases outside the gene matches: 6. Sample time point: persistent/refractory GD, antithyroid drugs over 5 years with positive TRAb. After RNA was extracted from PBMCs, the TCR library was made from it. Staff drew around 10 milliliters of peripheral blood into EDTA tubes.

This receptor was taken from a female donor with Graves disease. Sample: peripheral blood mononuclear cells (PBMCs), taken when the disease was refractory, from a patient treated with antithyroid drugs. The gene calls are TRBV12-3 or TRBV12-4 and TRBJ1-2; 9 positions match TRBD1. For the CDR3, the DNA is TGTGCCAGCAGAGAGACAGGGGGAAGCTATGGCTACACCTTC. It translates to CASRETGGSYGYTF.